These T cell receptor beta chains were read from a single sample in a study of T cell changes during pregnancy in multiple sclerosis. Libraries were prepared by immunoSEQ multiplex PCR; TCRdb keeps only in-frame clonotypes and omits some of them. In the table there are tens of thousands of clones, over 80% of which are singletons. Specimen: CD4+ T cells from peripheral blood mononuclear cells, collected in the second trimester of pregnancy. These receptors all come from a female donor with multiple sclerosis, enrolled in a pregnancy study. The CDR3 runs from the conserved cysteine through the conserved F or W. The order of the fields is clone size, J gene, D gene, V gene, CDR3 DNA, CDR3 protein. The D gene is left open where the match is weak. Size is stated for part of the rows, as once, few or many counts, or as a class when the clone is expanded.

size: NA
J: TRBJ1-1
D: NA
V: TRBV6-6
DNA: TGTGCCAGCAGTTCCCCTGGGCAGAACACTGAAGCTTTCTTT
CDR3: CASSSPGQNTEAFF

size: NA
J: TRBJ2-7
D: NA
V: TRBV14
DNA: TGTGCCAGCAGCCAATCGCGGTCCGAGCAGTACTTC
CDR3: CASSQSRSEQYF

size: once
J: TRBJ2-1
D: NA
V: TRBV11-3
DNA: TGTGCCAGCAGCTTAGAGGGGGGGCGTGAGCAGTTCTTC
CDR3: CASSLEGGREQFF

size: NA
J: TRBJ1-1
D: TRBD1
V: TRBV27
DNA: TGTGCCAGCAGTTTAAGAGGGGGCATGAACACTGAAGCTTTCTTT
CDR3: CASSLRGGMNTEAFF

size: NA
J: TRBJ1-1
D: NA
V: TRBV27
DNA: TGTGCCAGCAGTTTACAGGGTAACACTGAAGCTTTCTTT
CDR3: CASSLQGNTEAFF

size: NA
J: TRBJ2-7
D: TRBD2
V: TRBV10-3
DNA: TGTGCCATCACGGGTAGCGGGGCCTACGAGCAGTACTTC
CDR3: CAITGSGAYEQYF

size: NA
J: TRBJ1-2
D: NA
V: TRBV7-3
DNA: TGTGCCAGCAGGGAGTACTACACCTTC
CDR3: CASREYYTF

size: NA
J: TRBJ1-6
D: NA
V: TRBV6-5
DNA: TGTGCCAGCAGTTACTCGGGGGGTAATTCACCCCTCCACTTT
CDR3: CASSYSGGNSPLHF

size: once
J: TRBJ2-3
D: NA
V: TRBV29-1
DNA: TGCAGCGTCCCCGGGGGTAGCACAGATACGCAGTATTTT
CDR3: CSVPGGSTDTQYF

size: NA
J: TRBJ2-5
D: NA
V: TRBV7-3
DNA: TGTGCCAGCAGCTTAAACAGCCAAGAGACCCAGTACTTC
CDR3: CASSLNSQETQYF

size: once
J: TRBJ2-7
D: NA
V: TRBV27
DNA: TGTGCCAGCAGCCGGGACTGGGCCTACGAGCAGTACTTC
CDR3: CASSRDWAYEQYF

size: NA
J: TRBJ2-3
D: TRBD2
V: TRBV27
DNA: TGTGCCAGCAGTCGACTAGCGGGGACAGATACGCAGTATTTT
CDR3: CASSRLAGTDTQYF

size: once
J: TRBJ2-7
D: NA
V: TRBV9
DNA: TGTGCCAGCAGTCCTGTGGGGGCAAGCGAGCAGTACTTC
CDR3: CASSPVGASEQYF

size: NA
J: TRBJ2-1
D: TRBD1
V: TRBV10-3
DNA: TGTGCCATCGCTACGGGACAGGGGACCTACAATGAGCAGTTCTTC
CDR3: CAIATGQGTYNEQFF

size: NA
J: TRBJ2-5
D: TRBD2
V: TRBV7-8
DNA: TGTGCCAGCAGCACACTACCTAGCGGGGACCCACAAGAGACCCAGTACTTC
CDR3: CASSTLPSGDPQETQYF

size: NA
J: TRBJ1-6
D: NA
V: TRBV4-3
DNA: TGCGCCAGCAGCCAAGCCGGGAATTCACCCCTCCACTTT
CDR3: CASSQAGNSPLHF

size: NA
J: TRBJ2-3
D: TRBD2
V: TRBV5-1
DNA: TGCGCCAGCAGCTTGGGACTAGCGGGAGTATCGACAGATACGCAGTATTTT
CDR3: CASSLGLAGVSTDTQYF

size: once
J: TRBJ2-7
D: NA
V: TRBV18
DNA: TGTGCCAGCTCACCGCTAGCTCCTACGGTCGAGCAGTACTTC
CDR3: CASSPLAPTVEQYF

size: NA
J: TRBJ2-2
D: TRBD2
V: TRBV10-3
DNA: TGTGCCATCAGTGAGGAGTTAGCGGGAGGGCCCACTGGGGAGCTGTTTTTT
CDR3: CAISEELAGGPTGELFF

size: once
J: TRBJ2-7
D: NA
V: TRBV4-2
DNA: TGTGCCAGCAGCCAACCCTCCATGGGGGACATAAACTCCTACGAGCAGTACTTC
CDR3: CASSQPSMGDINSYEQYF

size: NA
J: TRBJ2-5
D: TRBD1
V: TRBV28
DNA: TGTGCCAGCAGTTGGACAGGGGGACTGTCGGAGACCCAGTACTTC
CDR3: CASSWTGGLSETQYF

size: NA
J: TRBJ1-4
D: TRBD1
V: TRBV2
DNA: TGTGCCAGCAGTAGGCGGACAGGGTATGAAAAACTGTTTTTT
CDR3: CASSRRTGYEKLFF

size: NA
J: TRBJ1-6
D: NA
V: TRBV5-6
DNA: TGTGCCAGCAGCTTGATGCGTTCACCCCTCCACTTT
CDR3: CASSLMRSPLHF

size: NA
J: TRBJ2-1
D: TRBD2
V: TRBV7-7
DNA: TGTGCTAGCAGCCGCCTACTAGCGCGCGATGAGCAGTTCTTC
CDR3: CASSRLLARDEQFF

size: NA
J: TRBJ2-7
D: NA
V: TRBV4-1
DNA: TGCGCCAGCAGCCAAGAGGGGCGGTCTTCTTCCTACGAGCAGTACTTC
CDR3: CASSQEGRSSSYEQYF

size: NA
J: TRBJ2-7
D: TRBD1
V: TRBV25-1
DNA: TGTGCCAGCAGTGAATCTCTTGGACAGGGCTCCTACGAGCAGTACTTC
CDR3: CASSESLGQGSYEQYF

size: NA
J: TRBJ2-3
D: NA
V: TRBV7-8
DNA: TGTGCCAGCAGCTTAGGTGAACAAGGGGGCACAGATACGCAGTATTTT
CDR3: CASSLGEQGGTDTQYF

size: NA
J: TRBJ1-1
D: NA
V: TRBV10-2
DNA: TGCGCCAGCAGTGAGGGCGGGAACACTGAAGCTTTCTTT
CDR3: CASSEGGNTEAFF

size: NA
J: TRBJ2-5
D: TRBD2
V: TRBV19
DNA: TGTGCCACCCAGCGGGAGGGCCGTAGGGCCCAGTACTTC
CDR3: CATQREGRRAQYF

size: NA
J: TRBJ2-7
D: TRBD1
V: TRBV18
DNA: TGTGCCAGCGCCCAATTTACAGGGGGCTCCTACGAGCAGTACTTC
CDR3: CASAQFTGGSYEQYF

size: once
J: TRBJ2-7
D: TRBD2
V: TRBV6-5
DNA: TGTGCCAGCAGTTACACCCTCATTCAAGCGGGAGACGAGCAGTACTTC
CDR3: CASSYTLIQAGDEQYF

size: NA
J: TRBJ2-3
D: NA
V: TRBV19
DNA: TGTGCCAGTAGTGAAGACAGGAGCACAGATACGCAGTATTTT
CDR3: CASSEDRSTDTQYF

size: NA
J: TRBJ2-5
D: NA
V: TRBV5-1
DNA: TGCGCCAGCAGCCAAGGACAGCAAGAGACCCAGTACTTC
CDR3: CASSQGQQETQYF

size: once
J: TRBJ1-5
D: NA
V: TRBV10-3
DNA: TGTGCCATCCAGACAGCAGGCAATCAGCCCCAGCATTTT
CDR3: CAIQTAGNQPQHF

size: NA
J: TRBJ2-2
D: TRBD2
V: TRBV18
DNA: TGTGCCAGCTCAATACTAGCGGGAGGAGACACCGGGGAGCTGTTTTTT
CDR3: CASSILAGGDTGELFF

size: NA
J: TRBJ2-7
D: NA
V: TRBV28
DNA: TGTGCCAGCAGTTTACCGGGGAACTCCTACGAGCAGTACTTC
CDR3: CASSLPGNSYEQYF

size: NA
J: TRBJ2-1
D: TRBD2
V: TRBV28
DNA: TGTGCCTCAAAAGCGGGACCACGTTTTGACCAGTTCTTC
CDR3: CASKAGPRFDQFF

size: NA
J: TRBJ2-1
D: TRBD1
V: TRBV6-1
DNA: TGTGCCAGCAGTGAAGCGCTCGGACAGGGGAATAATGAGCAGTTCTTC
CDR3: CASSEALGQGNNEQFF

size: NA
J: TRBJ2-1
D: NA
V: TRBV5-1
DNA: TGCGCCAGCAGCCTTGGGATAGGGGTAAACTACAATGAGCAGTTCTTC
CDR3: CASSLGIGVNYNEQFF

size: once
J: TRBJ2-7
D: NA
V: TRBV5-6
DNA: TGTGCCAGCAGCTTAGTAGGTCAGGGGACGGGTGAGCAGTACTTC
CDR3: CASSLVGQGTGEQYF

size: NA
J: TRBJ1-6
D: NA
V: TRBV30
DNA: TGTGCCTGGAGTGTGGGGACACCGGGTTCACCCCTCCACTTT
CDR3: CAWSVGTPGSPLHF

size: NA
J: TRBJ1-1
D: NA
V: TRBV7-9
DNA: TGTGCCAGCAGCTTAACTGGACCGGGAGAAGCTTTCTTT
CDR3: CASSLTGPGEAFF

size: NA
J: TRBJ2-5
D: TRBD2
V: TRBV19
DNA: TGTGCCAGTAGAATAGCGGGGGGCGAGACCCAGTACTTC
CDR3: CASRIAGGETQYF

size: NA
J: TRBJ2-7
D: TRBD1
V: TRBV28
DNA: TGTGCCAGCAGTTCCCCTCTACAGGGGAAAGGCGAGCAGTACTTC
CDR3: CASSSPLQGKGEQYF

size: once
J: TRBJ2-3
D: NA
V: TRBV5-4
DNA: TGTGCCAGCAGCCCCATACAGTGGGCCCCCACAGATACGCAGTATTTT
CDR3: CASSPIQWAPTDTQYF

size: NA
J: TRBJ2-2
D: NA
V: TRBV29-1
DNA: TGCAGCGCCCGGGGTCACACCAACACCGGGGAGCTGTTTTTT
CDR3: CSARGHTNTGELFF

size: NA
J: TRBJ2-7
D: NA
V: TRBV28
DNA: TGTGCCAGTTCCCTTGGCATCCCCTACGAGCAGTACTTC
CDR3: CASSLGIPYEQYF

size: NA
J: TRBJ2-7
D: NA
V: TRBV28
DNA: TGTGCCAGCAGCGCACTCACGGGGAGAGACGAGCAGTACTTC
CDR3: CASSALTGRDEQYF

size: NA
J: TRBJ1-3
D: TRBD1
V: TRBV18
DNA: TGTGCCAGCTCACCACAGCCAGGGGGTTTTGGAAACACCATATATTTT
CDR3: CASSPQPGGFGNTIYF

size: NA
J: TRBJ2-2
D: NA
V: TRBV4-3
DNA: TGCGCCAGCAGCCAACAGAGAGAAGACTTGGCGGGGCGGAACACCGGGGAGCTGTTTTTT
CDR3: CASSQQREDLAGRNTGELFF

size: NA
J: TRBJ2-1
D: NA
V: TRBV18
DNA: TGTGCCAGCTCACCAGCCAGGACCTACAATGAGCAGTTCTTC
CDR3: CASSPARTYNEQFF